Detailed here is one TCR beta chain. Sequenced by immunoSEQ multiplex PCR; TCRdb stores in-frame clones only, minus some. The data contain over 100,000 clones, over 75% of them singletons. The sample originates from a study of blood T cell repertoires in COVID-19. This clonotype was sampled from a woman in her seventies with acute or convalescent COVID-19. The sequencing input was peripheral blood.

CDR3 sequence: CASSPGQGPNQPQHF. The CDR3 DNA follows: TGTGCCAGTAGCCCCGGACAGGGACCCAATCAGCCCCAGCATTTT. The chain couples TRBV19 to TRBJ1-5; 8 bases match TRBD1. This CDR3 comprises 15 residues. Trimming removed 6 bases from V and 3 bases from J; junction bases left unmatched: 7. CDR1 is LNHDA and CDR2 is SQIVND in the germline V gene (reference sequence). The variable domain in full, with the rest retrieved from reference TRBV19 and TRBJ1-5, is DGGITQSPKYLFRKEGQNVTLSCEQNLNHDAMYWYRQDPGQGLRLIYYSQIVNDFQKGDIAEGYSVSREKKESFPLTVTSAQKNPTAFYLCASSPGQGPNQPQHFGDGTRLSIL.